This T cell receptor (beta chain) was recorded in a study of blood T cells in healthy people across ages. Study-level results: A strong correlation was seen between TCR beta diversity and naive T cell percentage. Estimated diversity across one million T cells was deemed an underestimate.

Comments on this clonotype: Its specificity is unknown.

There are 15 residues in the CDR3. V dropped 0 bases and J dropped 4 bases, with 10 bases sitting between them. Germline CDR1 reads SGHTA; CDR2 reads FQGNSA. Alongside a J-beta primer mix, a sample-barcoded 5' primer served in a second PCR lasting about 7 to 11 cycles. Researchers report that a template-switch adaptor with 12 random nucleotides tagged each cDNA molecule. Per-sample output comprised a minimum of 2.5 million paired-end reads containing CDR3. TCRdb re-called the 5' RACE reads with MiXCR, one entry per CDR3 protein. The table has about 1,600,000 distinct CDR3 sequences, around two fifths seen once.

The material sequenced was blood. The receptor comes from a woman under 30 in good health. V is TRBV7-2 and J is TRBJ2-4; D is undetermined. The CDR3 sequence: CASSLAPLWKNIQYF. The DNA of the CDR3 is TGTGCCAGCAGCTTAGCGCCCCTCTGGAAAAACATTCAGTACTTC.